These T cell receptor beta chains were read from a single sample in a study of cytomegalovirus exposure and HLA in healthy donors. Profiling relied on immunoSEQ multiplex PCR, and the TCRdb table lists in-frame clones only, not all of them. The sample holds under 130,000 clones, 69% seen once. Material: PBMCs. All receptors come from a man under 40 in good health and CMV-seronegative. CDR3s include the opening cysteine and the closing phenylalanine or tryptophan. D genes are given only for firm matches. Expanded clones get a size class; other rows say once, few or many, or leave the size out.

V gene	J gene	clone size	D gene	CDR3 protein	CDR3 DNA
TRBV7-2	TRBJ2-6	-	-	CASSFRGGSGANVLTF	TGTGCCAGCAGCTTTAGAGGGGGCTCTGGGGCCAACGTCCTGACTTTC
TRBV5-6	TRBJ1-5	few	TRBD1	CASSLGVSGGQPQHF	TGTGCCAGCAGCTTGGGGGTGTCAGGGGGTCAGCCCCAGCATTTT
TRBV4-1	TRBJ2-7	few	TRBD1	CASSPTPGTGSYEQYF	TGCGCCAGCAGCCCTACCCCGGGGACAGGCTCCTACGAGCAGTACTTC
TRBV15	TRBJ2-7	once	-	CATSRDRSFEQYF	TGTGCCACCAGCAGAGATCGTAGCTTTGAGCAGTACTTC
TRBV29-1	TRBJ1-2	-	TRBD1	CSVEERDRDHYGYTF	TGCAGCGTTGAAGAAAGAGACAGGGACCACTATGGCTACACCTTC
TRBV6-4	TRBJ2-5	-	-	CASSTQIQETQYF	TGTGCCAGCAGTACACAGATCCAAGAGACCCAGTACTTC
TRBV5-1	TRBJ2-7	-	TRBD2	CASSLEGRGWGHEQYF	TGCGCCAGCAGCTTGGAAGGGCGGGGGTGGGGTCACGAGCAGTACTTC
TRBV4-2	TRBJ2-2	-	-	CASSRSKVGTGELFF	TGTGCCAGCAGCCGGAGTAAAGTGGGCACCGGGGAGCTGTTTTTT
TRBV6-5	TRBJ1-5	-	-	CATSRNENSNQPQHF	TGTGCCACCTCTAGAAATGAAAATAGCAATCAGCCCCAGCATTTT
TRBV7-2	TRBJ2-3	-	-	CASSLIENTQYF	TGTGCCAGCAGCTTAATCGAGAATACGCAGTATTTT
TRBV7-9	TRBJ2-2	-	TRBD1	CASSPPTGFTGELFF	TGTGCCAGCAGCCCCCCGACAGGGTTCACCGGGGAGCTGTTTTTT
TRBV5-1	TRBJ2-1	-	-	CASSLLGSSYNEQFF	TGCGCCAGCAGCTTGCTCGGGAGCTCCTACAATGAGCAGTTCTTC
TRBV19	TRBJ1-1	-	-	CASSRTNGNTEAFF	TGTGCCAGTAGTAGGACAAACGGCAACACTGAAGCTTTCTTT
TRBV14	TRBJ1-2	few	-	CASSQDERESNTF	TGTGCCAGCAGCCAAGATGAGCGGGAGTCAAACACCTTC
TRBV15	TRBJ2-7	few	TRBD1	CATSRGSDRVRSYEQYF	TGTGCCACCAGCAGAGGATCCGACAGGGTAAGGTCCTACGAGCAGTACTTC
TRBV5-6	TRBJ1-1	few	TRBD1	CASSFRGQNTEAFF	TGTGCCAGCAGCTTCAGGGGGCAGAACACTGAAGCTTTCTTT
TRBV5-1	TRBJ2-7	-	TRBD2	CASSLAGRREKVWGYEQYF	TGCGCCAGCAGCTTGGCCGGTCGGCGGGAGAAGGTCTGGGGCTACGAGCAGTACTTC
TRBV19	TRBJ2-3	-	-	CASTPGRLTDTQYF	TGTGCCAGTACCCCCGGGAGATTGACAGATACGCAGTATTTT
TRBV11-3	TRBJ2-7	-	-	CASSPSSGSEYGEQYF	TGTGCCAGCAGCCCAAGCTCCGGGTCCGAGTACGGCGAGCAGTACTTC
TRBV28	TRBJ1-1	few	TRBD1	CASSLIGQGNAEAFF	TGTGCCAGCAGTTTGATAGGACAGGGGAACGCTGAAGCTTTCTTT
TRBV9	TRBJ1-2	-	-	CASSVNPDTYVYTF	TGTGCCAGCAGCGTAAACCCGGACACCTATGTCTACACCTTC
TRBV5-6	TRBJ1-4	-	-	CASSYRQALLHNEKLFF	TGTGCCAGCAGCTACAGACAGGCTCTACTCCATAATGAAAAACTGTTTTTT
TRBV19	TRBJ1-2	-	TRBD1	CASSIPYRGREDGYTF	TGTGCCAGTAGTATCCCGTACAGGGGGCGTGAGGATGGCTACACCTTC
TRBV7-3	TRBJ1-1	-	-	CASRHSNTEAFF	TGTGCCTCACGACACTCGAACACTGAAGCTTTCTTT
TRBV9	TRBJ2-1	-	-	CASSVVTSRSNEQFF	TGTGCCAGCAGCGTAGTTACTAGTCGATCCAATGAGCAGTTCTTC
TRBV13	TRBJ2-7	few	-	CASSLDRTYEQYF	TGTGCCAGCAGCTTAGACAGGACCTACGAGCAGTACTTC
TRBV10-2	TRBJ1-4	-	-	CASSPGSTNEKLFF	TGCGCCAGCAGTCCAGGGTCAACTAATGAAAAACTGTTTTTT
TRBV11-3	TRBJ1-1	few	-	CASSTQVDTEAFF	TGTGCCAGCAGCACCCAGGTGGACACTGAAGCTTTCTTT
TRBV7-9	TRBJ1-5	-	-	CASSSTGQPQHF	TGTGCCAGCAGCTCCACCGGGCAGCCCCAGCATTTT
TRBV30	TRBJ2-2	-	-	CAWSVMKRTGELFF	TGTGCCTGGAGTGTAATGAAGAGAACCGGGGAGCTGTTTTTT
TRBV27	TRBJ2-5	-	-	CASSLYPAAGETQYF	TGTGCCAGCAGTTTATACCCGGCCGCGGGAGAGACCCAGTACTTC
TRBV2	TRBJ1-1	-	TRBD1	CASSSGRGTEAFF	TGTGCCAGCAGCTCGGGCAGGGGGACTGAAGCTTTCTTT
TRBV10-3	TRBJ2-2	once	TRBD1	CATAQTGDTGELFF	TGTGCCACCGCACAGACAGGGGACACCGGGGAGCTGTTTTTT
TRBV27	TRBJ1-2	once	-	CASSFPGGYGYTF	TGTGCCAGCAGTTTTCCCGGAGGGTATGGCTACACCTTC
TRBV25-1	TRBJ2-7	-	-	CASSDVGATGSYEQYF	TGTGCCAGCAGTGATGTTGGGGCCACAGGCTCCTACGAGCAGTACTTC
TRBV5-6	TRBJ1-5	few	TRBD1	CASSSYRTGTYSNQPQHF	TGTGCCAGCAGCTCATACAGGACAGGGACTTATAGCAATCAGCCCCAGCATTTT
TRBV7-2	TRBJ2-7	-	TRBD2	CASSSLAGHEQYF	TGTGCCAGCAGCTCGTTAGCGGGGCACGAGCAGTACTTC
TRBV11-2	TRBJ2-5	-	TRBD1	CASSSRGGTGRETQYF	TGTGCCAGCAGCTCTAGAGGGGGGACAGGGAGGGAGACCCAGTACTTC
TRBV5-8	TRBJ1-5	-	TRBD1	CASSLGNTGGGSNQPQHF	TGTGCCAGCAGCTTGGGGAATACAGGGGGTGGGAGCAATCAGCCCCAGCATTTT
TRBV10-3	TRBJ1-1	once	-	CAISVDKDTEAFF	TGTGCCATCAGTGTGGACAAAGACACTGAAGCTTTCTTT
TRBV10-3	TRBJ2-5	-	TRBD1	CAISDADRAYQETQYF	TGTGCCATCAGTGACGCGGACAGGGCGTACCAAGAGACCCAGTACTTC
TRBV6-1	TRBJ1-1	few	-	CASTGQLNTEAFF	TGTGCCAGCACCGGACAGTTGAACACTGAAGCTTTCTTT
TRBV6-6	TRBJ2-1	-	TRBD2	CASRTSAESYNGQFF	TGTGCCAGCCGAACTAGCGCCGAATCCTACAATGGGCAGTTCTTC
TRBV6-5	TRBJ1-4	few	-	CASSRGTTANEKLFF	TGTGCCAGCAGCCGAGGCACGACAGCCAATGAAAAACTGTTTTTT
TRBV4-1	TRBJ2-1	-	-	CASSQDGLGGDEQFF	TGCGCCAGCAGCCAAGATGGGCTGGGCGGGGATGAGCAGTTCTTC
TRBV5-1	TRBJ1-4	-	TRBD1	CASSIGQGSGLGEKLFF	TGCGCCAGCAGCATAGGACAGGGAAGTGGGTTAGGGGAAAAACTGTTTTTT
TRBV29-1	TRBJ1-1	-	-	CSDTHMAEAFF	TGCAGCGATACCCACATGGCTGAAGCTTTCTTT
TRBV19	TRBJ1-4	-	-	CASRNRDSNEKLFF	TGTGCCAGCCGTAACCGGGACTCCAATGAAAAACTGTTTTTT
TRBV7-2	TRBJ2-5	-	-	CASSLAGAQETQYF	TGTGCCAGCAGCTTAGCGGGAGCACAAGAGACCCAGTACTTC
TRBV5-1	TRBJ2-7	few	TRBD1	CASSLGGQLGTYEQYF	TGCGCCAGCAGCTTGGGGGGACAGCTGGGCACCTACGAGCAGTACTTC
TRBV2	TRBJ1-4	-	-	CASSRAREKLFF	TGTGCCAGCAGCCGAGCGAGGGAAAAACTGTTTTTT
TRBV7-3	TRBJ2-2	-	-	CASSSTSSTGELFF	TGTGCCAGCAGCTCGACTAGTTCCACCGGGGAGCTGTTTTTT
TRBV6-4	TRBJ2-5	-	TRBD2	CASSDSPAGGVDQETQYF	TGTGCCAGCAGTGACTCCCCAGCGGGAGGAGTGGATCAAGAGACCCAGTACTTC
TRBV5-6	TRBJ1-4	few	-	CASSLLNGEETNEKLFF	TGTGCCAGCAGCTTGCTTAACGGAGAAGAAACTAATGAAAAACTGTTTTTT
TRBV21-1	TRBJ2-5	-	-	CASSKARTGETQYF	TGTGCCAGCAGCAAAGCGCGAACCGGTGAGACCCAGTACTTC
TRBV6-6	TRBJ1-1	-	-	CASKEQGNTEAFF	TGTGCCAGCAAAGAGCAGGGGAACACTGAAGCTTTCTTT